Sequencing of this T cell receptor beta chain was carried out in a study of human CD4 T cells and Enterobacteriaceae (dated by TCRdb to 2020 to 2022). General findings and caveats noted by the study authors: Ex vivo, broadly cross-reactive clonotypes appeared more expanded than specific ones, with 11 of 19 and 21 of 34 in the top 5%. The reactivity of ex vivo clonotypes was inferred solely by matching the nucleotide sequences of those clonotypes to CFSE-low cultures from the same donors.

Deep-level sequencing was performed on ex vivo total memory CD4+ samples, with a detection sensitivity of one cell in 200,000. The QIAamp DNA Micro Kit was used to extract genomic DNA from cell pellets, and the quantity and purity of the genomic DNA were checked by spectrophotometry. TCR Vbeta CDR3 regions were amplified with the immunoSEQ multiplex PCR assay. The Illumina HiSeq platform was used to sequence the amplicons. The retrieved sequences were 87 nucleotides long and included the CDR3 region. Per the authors' processing: A clonotype was defined as a unique productive TCR Vbeta nucleotide sequence and was quantified by productive template frequency from ImmunoSEQ Analyzer V3.0. A threshold at the top 5th percentile of each frequency-ranked repertoire was used to define expanded clonotypes. Repertoire overlap was calculated as Chao-Jaccard with the R package fossil and was visualized by nonmetric multidimensional scaling with the R package MASS. Drawn from immuneACCESS, this table holds only the in-frame rearrangements with V and J called that TCRdb kept. Clones are partly lost; checked studies trace under half to an unresolved V gene and leave the rest unexplained. That table supplies the V and J calls and clone size; D and trimming were determined from the DNA. The sample records approximately 26,000 clones, about four fifths of which are singletons. Together, the top ten hold approximately 0.95% of the sample.

This clone was seen only once. Its target antigen remains unknown. Base qualities are not recorded, but no much larger clone differs from it by a single base. The CDR3 spans 16 residues, from the cysteine through the phenylalanine. Kept here is only the CDR3 DNA, which spans 48 bases and is read in frame from base 1. From the germline V gene (reference sequence), CDR1 is MNHEY and CDR2 is SMNVEV. Germline trimming amounts to 5 bases on V and 6 bases on J, with 11 as the count of junction bases outside the gene matches. Memory CD4+ T cells, defined as all CD4+ cells except CD45RA+CCR7+CD95- naive cells, were FACS-sorted on a FACSAria III to over 95% purity. Blood from healthy donors came from blood donation centers in Switzerland. Total CD4+ T cells and monocytes were enriched by positive selection with CD4 and CD14 magnetic microbeads. Before sorting, CD8+, CD14+, CD16+, CD56+, CD19+ and CD25-bright cells were excluded. To assess in vivo expansion of bacteria-reactive clonotypes, total memory CD4+ T cells from a couple of blood donors were sequenced directly ex vivo. Ficoll-Paque Plus was used to isolate peripheral blood mononuclear cells from donor blood.

Rearrangement joined TRBV27 to TRBJ2-1; TRBD2 matches 9 bases in the middle. This clonotype originated in a human donor in good health. The sequencing input was memory CD4+ T cells from blood. Interpreted using the paper, the cell subset or site label stands for: total memory CD4 T cells sorted directly ex vivo, unstimulated. The sequenced DNA is TGTGCCAGCAGTCCCCTACGAGTAGCGGGAGTCAATGAGCAGTTCTTC. This yields the protein CASSPLRVAGVNEQFF.